This TCR beta chain was sequenced for a study of OX40 agonist ivuxolimab in advanced cancers. Findings and caveats of the study: Circulating CD4+ and CD8+ T cells showed clonal expansion by week 6 at 0.1 to 3.0 mg/kg. Some patients without response likewise showed low normalized clonal expansion.

As for this clone: What it binds is unknown.

Cycle 7 day 1, cycle 4 day 1, and baseline were the timepoints at which blood was sampled. The CDR3 loop spans 15 amino acids. The germline gives CDR1 SEHNR, CDR2 FQNEAQ (reference sequence). V lost 3 bases and J 6 bases, leaving 12 bases between the germline ends. TCRdb keeps only in-frame clones here, not all; method: immunoSEQ multiplex PCR. The profile shows 55,000 to 75,000 clones, more than 75% of them singletons. This TCR came from an adult with an advanced solid tumor such as melanoma, head and neck, liver or kidney cancer. The rearrangement joins TRBV7-9 to TRBJ1-6; D possibly corresponds to TRBD1 (6 bases). Material: CD4+ or CD8+ T cells sorted from blood, obtained in a trial of the OX40 agonist ivuxolimab. In DNA, the CDR3 is TGTGCCAGCAGCTTGGAGTGGGGGGCTAATTCACCCCTCCACTTT. This encodes CASSLEWGANSPLHF. The complete variable domain, with remaining parts taken from reference TRBV7-9 and TRBJ1-6, reads DTGVSQNPRHKITKRGQNVTFRCDPISEHNRLYWYRQTLGQGPEFLTYFQNEAQLEKSRLLSDRFSAERPKGSFSTLEIQRTEQGDSAMYLCASSLEWGANSPLHFGNGTRLTVT.